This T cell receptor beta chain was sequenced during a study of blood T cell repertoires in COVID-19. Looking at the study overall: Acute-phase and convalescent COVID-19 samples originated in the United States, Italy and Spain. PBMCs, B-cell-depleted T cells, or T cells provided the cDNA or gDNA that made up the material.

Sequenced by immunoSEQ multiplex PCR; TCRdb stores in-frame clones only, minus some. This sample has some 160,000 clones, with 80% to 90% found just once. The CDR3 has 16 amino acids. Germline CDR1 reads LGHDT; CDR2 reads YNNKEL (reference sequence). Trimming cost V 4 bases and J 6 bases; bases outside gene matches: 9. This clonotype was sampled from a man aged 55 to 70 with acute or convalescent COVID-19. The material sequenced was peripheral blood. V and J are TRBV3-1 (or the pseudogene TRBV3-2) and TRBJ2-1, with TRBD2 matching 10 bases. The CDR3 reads CASSRAGGPNGNEQFF. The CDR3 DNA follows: TGTGCCAGCAGCCGAGCGGGGGGGCCTAATGGCAATGAGCAGTTCTTC.